What follows describes a single T cell receptor beta chain. Original methodology: Using reference gene primer amplification, nucleated cell counts were estimated. Only in-frame clones appear in the TCRdb table, and some are missing; sequencing was by immunoSEQ multiplex PCR. For V, J and clone size, that table is used; D and trimming come from the DNA. The data hold 300,000 to 400,000 clones, with approximately 89% observed a single time. The record originates from a study of blood T cell repertoires in COVID-19. The sequence was collected from a young woman who had recovered from COVID-19. Material: peripheral blood.

CDR3 nucleotide sequence: TGTGCTAGTGGTTTGGGGGACACAGGGCTAGGAAACACCATATATTTT. Amino acid sequence: CASGLGDTGLGNTIYF. The chain employs TRBV12-5 and TRBJ1-3; D perhaps matches TRBD1 (6 bases). This CDR3 is built from 16 residues. Per germline, CDR1 LGHNT and CDR2 FRNRAP. V was shortened by 1 base and J by 4 bases, with 14 bases between the two germline ends.